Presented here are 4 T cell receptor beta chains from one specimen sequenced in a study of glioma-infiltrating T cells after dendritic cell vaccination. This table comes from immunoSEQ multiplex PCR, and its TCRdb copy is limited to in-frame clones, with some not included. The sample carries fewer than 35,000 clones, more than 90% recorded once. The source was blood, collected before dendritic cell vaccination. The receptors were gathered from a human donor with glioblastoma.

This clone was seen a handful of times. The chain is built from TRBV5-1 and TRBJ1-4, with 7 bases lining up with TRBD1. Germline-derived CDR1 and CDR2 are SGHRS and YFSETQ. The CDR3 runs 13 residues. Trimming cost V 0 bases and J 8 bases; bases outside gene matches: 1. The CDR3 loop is CASSLGGGEKLFF. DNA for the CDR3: TGCGCCAGCAGCTTGGGAGGGGGCGAAAAACTGTTTTTT.

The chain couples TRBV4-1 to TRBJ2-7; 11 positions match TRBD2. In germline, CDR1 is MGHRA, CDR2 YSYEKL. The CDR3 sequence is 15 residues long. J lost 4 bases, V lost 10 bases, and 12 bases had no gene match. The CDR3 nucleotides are TGCGCCACCTCCCCGACTAGCGGGGCGAGATACGAGCAGTACTTC. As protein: CATSPTSGARYEQYF.

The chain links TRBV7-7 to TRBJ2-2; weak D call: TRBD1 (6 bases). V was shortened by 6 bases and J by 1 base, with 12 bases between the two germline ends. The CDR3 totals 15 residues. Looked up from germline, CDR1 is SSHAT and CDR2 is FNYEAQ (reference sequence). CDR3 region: CASSPGDMNTGELFF. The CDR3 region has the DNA TGTGCCAGCAGTCCAGGGGACATGAACACCGGGGAGCTGTTTTTT. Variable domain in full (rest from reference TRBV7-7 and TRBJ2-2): GAGVSQSPRYKVTKRGQDVTLRCDPISSHATLYWYQQALGQGPEFLTYFNYEAQPDKSGLPSDRFSAERPEGSISTLTIQRTEQRDSAMYRCASSPGDMNTGELFFGEGSRLTVL.

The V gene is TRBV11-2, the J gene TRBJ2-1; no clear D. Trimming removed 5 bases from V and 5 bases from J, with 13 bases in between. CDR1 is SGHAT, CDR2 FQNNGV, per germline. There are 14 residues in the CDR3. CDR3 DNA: TGTGCCAGCAGCCAATTTAAAAGCCACAATGAGCAGTTCTTC. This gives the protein CASSQFKSHNEQFF.